This entry lists 3 T cell receptor beta chains sequenced from one sample in a study of blood T cell repertoires in COVID-19. Generated by immunoSEQ multiplex PCR, the TCRdb table keeps only in-frame clones and is missing some. The data contain 35,000 to 50,000 clones, about 90% of them seen just once; the ten biggest clones take up around 16%. Sequenced material: peripheral blood. These TCRs come from a woman under 40 in a cohort sampled during active COVID-19.

The rearrangement uses TRBV7-3 and TRBJ2-2; TRBD2 matches at 14 bases. The CDR3 extends over 16 amino acids. The germline V gene has CDR1 SGHTA and CDR2 FQGTGA. The ends lost 6 bases at V and 7 bases at J; junction bases unmatched: 7. Here the CDR3 DNA reads TGTGCCAGCAGACCGGGACTAGCGGGAGTAGGCGGGGAGCTGTTTTTT. Its translation: CASRPGLAGVGGELFF.

The rearrangement uses TRBV11-2 and TRBJ2-7, with D possibly being TRBD2 (6 bases). Germline V CDR1 and CDR2: SGHAT, FQNNGV. The CDR3 contains 15 residues. With 2 bases removed from V and 6 bases from J, the gap between germline ends came to 17 bases. The CDR3 DNA sequence: TGTGCCAGCAGCTTACGATCGCGGGACGGTCTCGAGCAGTACTTC. Its protein product is CASSLRSRDGLEQYF.

The chain carries TRBV7-8 and TRBJ2-7; D is ambiguous. The CDR3 is 15 amino acids. Trimming took 2 bases from V and 0 from J, leaving 11 bases between them. The germline V gene encodes CDR1 SGHVS and CDR2 FQNEAQ. This chain's CDR3 is CASSLNPGTSYEQYF. The DNA for the CDR3 is TGTGCCAGCAGCTTAAACCCGGGTACCTCCTACGAGCAGTACTTC.